This T cell receptor beta chain was sequenced during a study of cytomegalovirus exposure and HLA in healthy donors. Turning to the study itself: The 550 to 800 first-cohort repertoires and the 110 or so validation repertoires shared the same platform, a later analysis reported.

V lost 0 bases and J lost 5, with 14 bases in between. Germline CDR1 SGDLS, CDR2 YYNGEE. The CDR3 has 16 residues. Data came from immunoSEQ multiplex PCR; TCRdb stores just in-frame clones and leaves some out. This sample carries 50,000 to 70,000 clones, 85% to 95% of them seen once, and the ten largest clones take approximately 6.4%. From the 120-subject validation cohort, which was separate from the roughly 700-subject first cohort, the donors were drawn. Concerning this clone itself: Its antigen is undetermined.

Study-level findings and limits: As was reported, the classifier diagnosed cytomegalovirus status with high specificity and sensitivity. Some public TCRs appeared in many individuals, while most sequences were rare.

The chain recombines TRBV9 with TRBJ2-2; perhaps TRBD1 as D (6 bases). Sequences were obtained from PBMCs. This TCR was recovered from a woman younger than 30 in good health and CMV-seropositive. DNA for the CDR3: TGTGCCAGCAGCGTAGGGGTTTACAGGGAAACCGGGGAGCTGTTTTTT. This encodes CASSVGVYRETGELFF.